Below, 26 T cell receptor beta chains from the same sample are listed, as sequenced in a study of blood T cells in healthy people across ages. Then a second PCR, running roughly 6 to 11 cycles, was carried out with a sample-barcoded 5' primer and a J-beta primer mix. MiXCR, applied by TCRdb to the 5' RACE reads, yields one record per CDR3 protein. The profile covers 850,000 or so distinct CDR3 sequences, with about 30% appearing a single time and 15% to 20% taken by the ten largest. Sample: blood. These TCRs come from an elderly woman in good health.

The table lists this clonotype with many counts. This chain's CDR3 is CSAWDRGRVGYTF. DNA of the CDR3: TGCAGTGCTTGGGACAGGGGGCGAGTTGGCTACACCTTC. The chain uses TRBV20-1 and TRBJ1-2; TRBD1 matches at 12 bases. This CDR3 comprises 13 residues. Germline-derived CDR1 and CDR2 are DFQATT and SNEGSKA (reference sequence). J was trimmed by 7 bases and V by 5 bases; bases with no gene match: 5.

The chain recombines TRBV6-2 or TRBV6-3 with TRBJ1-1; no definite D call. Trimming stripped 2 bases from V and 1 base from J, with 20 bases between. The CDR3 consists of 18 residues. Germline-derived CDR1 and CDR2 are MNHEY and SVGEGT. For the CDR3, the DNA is TGTGCCAGCAGTTACAGGACCGCATCAAAGGCGTGGAACACTGAAGCTTTCTTT. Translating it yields CASSYRTASKAWNTEAFF.

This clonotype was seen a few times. The CDR3 loop is CASSLRGEGMNTEAFF. The CDR3 bases are TGTGCCAGCAGCTTACGAGGGGAGGGGATGAACACTGAAGCTTTCTTT. The V gene is TRBV13, the J gene TRBJ1-1; weak D call: TRBD1 (5 bases). The ends were cut back, 2 bases at V and 0 bases at J, with 13 bases in the middle. The length of the CDR3 is 16 residues. From germline, CDR1 is PRHDT and CDR2 FYEKMQ (reference sequence). Supplemented by reference TRBV13 and TRBJ1-1, the full variable domain reads AAGVIQSPRHLIKEKRETATLKCYPIPRHDTVYWYQQGPGQDPQFLISFYEKMQSDKGSIPDRFSAQQFSDYHSELNMSSLELGDSALYFCASSLRGEGMNTEAFFGQGTRLTVV.

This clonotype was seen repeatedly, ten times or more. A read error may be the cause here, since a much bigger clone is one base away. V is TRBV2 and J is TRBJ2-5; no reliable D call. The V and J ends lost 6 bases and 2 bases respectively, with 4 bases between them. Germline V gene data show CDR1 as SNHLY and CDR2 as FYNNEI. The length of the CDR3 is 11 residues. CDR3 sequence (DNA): TGTGCCAGCAGACAACAAGAGACCCAGTACTTC. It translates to CASRQQETQYF.

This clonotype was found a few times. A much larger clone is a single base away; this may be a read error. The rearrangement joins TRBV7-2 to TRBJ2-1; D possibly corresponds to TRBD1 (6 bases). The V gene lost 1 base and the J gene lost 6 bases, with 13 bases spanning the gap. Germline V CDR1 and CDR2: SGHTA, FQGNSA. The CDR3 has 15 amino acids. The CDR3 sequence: CASSLDRVMSNEQFF. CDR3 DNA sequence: TGTGCCAGCAGCTTAGACAGGGTCATGTCCAATGAGCAGTTCTTC.

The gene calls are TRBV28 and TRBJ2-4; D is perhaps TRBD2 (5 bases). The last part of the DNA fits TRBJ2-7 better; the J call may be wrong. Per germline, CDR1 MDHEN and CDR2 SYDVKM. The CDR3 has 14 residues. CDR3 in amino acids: CASSTTGIGYEQYF. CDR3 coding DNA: TGTGCCAGCAGCACGACCGGGATTGGCTACGAGCAGTACTTC.

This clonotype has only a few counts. CDR3 protein: CASRRQARGYTIYF. CDR3 sequence (DNA): TGTGCCAGCAGGAGGCAGGCCAGGGGGTACACCATATATTTT. The chain carries TRBV6-5 and TRBJ1-3; 7 positions agree with TRBD1. The germline CDR1 and CDR2 sequences are MNHEY and SVGAGI. J lost 8 bases, V lost 6 bases, and 10 bases had no gene match. This CDR3 comprises 14 residues.

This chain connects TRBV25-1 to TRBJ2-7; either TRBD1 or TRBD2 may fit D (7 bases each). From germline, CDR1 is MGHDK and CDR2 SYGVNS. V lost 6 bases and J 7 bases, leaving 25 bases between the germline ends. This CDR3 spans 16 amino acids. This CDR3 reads CASRGLRDSEKNEQYF. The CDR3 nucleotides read TGTGCCAGCAGGGGACTAAGGGACAGCGAAAAGAATGAGCAGTACTTC.

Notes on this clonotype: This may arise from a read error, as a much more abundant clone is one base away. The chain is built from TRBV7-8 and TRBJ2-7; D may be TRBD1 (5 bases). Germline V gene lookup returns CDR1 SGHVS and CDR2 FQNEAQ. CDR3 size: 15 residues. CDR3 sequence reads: CACSFQGFGSYEQYF. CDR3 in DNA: TGTGCCTGCAGCTTCCAGGGTTTCGGCTCCTACGAGCAGTACTTC.

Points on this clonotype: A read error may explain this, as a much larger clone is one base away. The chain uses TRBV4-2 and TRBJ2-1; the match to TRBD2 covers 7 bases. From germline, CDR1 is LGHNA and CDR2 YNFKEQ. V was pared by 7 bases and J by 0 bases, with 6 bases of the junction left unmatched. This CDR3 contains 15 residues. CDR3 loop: CASNRSGDSYNEQFF. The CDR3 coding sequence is TGTGCCAGCAACCGGAGCGGGGACTCCTACAATGAGCAGTTCTTC.

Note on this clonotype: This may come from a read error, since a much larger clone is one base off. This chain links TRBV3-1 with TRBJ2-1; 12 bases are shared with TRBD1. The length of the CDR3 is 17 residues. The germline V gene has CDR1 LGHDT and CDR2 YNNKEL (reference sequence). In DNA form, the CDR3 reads TGTACCAGCAGCCAATACCCGGGACAGGGGGCGCTTAATGAGCAGTTCTTC. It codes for CTSSQYPGQGALNEQFF.

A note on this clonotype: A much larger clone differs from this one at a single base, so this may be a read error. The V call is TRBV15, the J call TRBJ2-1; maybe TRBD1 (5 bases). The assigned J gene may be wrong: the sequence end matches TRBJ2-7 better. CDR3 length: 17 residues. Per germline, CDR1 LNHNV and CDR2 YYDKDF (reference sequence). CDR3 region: CATSREGQGGSYNEQYF. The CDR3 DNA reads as TGTGCCACCAGCAGAGAGGGGCAGGGTGGCTCCTACAATGAGCAGTACTTC.

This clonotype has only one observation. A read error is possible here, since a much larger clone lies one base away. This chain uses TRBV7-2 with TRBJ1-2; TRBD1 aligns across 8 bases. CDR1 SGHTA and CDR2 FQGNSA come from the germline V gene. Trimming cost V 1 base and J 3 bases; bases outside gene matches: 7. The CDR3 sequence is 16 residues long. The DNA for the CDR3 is TGTGCCAGCAGCTTAGGACAGGGGAATTTCGACTATGGCTACACCTTC. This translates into CASSLGQGNFDYGYTF.

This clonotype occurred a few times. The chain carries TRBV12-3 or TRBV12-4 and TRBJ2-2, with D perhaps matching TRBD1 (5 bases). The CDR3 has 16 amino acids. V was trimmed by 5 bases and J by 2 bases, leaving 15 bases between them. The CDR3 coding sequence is TGTGCCAGCAGTGGGGTCCAGCAGGGTAACACCGGGGAGCTGTTTTTT. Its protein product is CASSGVQQGNTGELFF.

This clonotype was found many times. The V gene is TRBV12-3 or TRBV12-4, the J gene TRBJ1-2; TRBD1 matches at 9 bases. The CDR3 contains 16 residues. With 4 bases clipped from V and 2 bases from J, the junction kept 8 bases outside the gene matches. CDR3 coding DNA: TGTGCCAGCAGTTCATACGGGACAGGGCCCAACTATGGCTACACCTTC. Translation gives CASSSYGTGPNYGYTF.

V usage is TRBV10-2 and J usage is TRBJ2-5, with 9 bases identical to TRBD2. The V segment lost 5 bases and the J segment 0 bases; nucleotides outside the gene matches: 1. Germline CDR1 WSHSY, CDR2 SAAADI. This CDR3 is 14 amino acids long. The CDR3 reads CASSPSGNQETQYF. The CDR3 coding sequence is TGCGCCAGCAGTCCTAGCGGGAACCAAGAGACCCAGTACTTC.

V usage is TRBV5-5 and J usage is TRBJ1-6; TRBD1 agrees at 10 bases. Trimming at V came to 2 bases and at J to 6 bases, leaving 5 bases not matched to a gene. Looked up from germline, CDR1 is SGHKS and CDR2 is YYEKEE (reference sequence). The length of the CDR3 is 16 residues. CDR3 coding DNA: TGTGCCAGCAGCTTATTTGGGACAGGGGTTAATTCACCCCTCCACTTT. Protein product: CASSLFGTGVNSPLHF.

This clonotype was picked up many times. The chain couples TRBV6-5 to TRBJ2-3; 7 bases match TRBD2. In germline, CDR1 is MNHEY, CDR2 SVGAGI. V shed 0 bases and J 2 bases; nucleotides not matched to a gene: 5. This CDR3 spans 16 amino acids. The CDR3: CASSYSGLSYTDTQYF. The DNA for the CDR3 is TGTGCCAGCAGTTACTCGGGACTATCCTACACAGATACGCAGTATTTT.

The CDR3 DNA follows: TGTGCCAGCAGGGACCCTCCCGGGGGCTACACCTTC. Translating it yields CASRDPPGGYTF. The genes are TRBV2 and TRBJ1-2, with unresolved D. CDR3 length equals 12 residues. CDR1 is SNHLY and CDR2 is FYNNEI in the germline V gene. Trimming shortened V by 6 bases and J by 8 bases, and 13 bases separated the two germline ends.

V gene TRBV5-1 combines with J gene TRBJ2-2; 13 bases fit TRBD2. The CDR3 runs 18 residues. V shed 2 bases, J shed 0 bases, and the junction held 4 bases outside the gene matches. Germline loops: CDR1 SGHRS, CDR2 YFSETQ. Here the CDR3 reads CASSLRLAGGSNTGELFF. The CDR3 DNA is TGCGCCAGCAGCTTACGACTAGCGGGGGGCTCGAACACCGGGGAGCTGTTTTTT.

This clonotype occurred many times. The CDR3 region is CSPEVRTNYGYTF. In DNA form, the CDR3 reads TGCAGCCCAGAGGTCCGAACTAACTATGGCTACACCTTC. The J gene is TRBJ1-2, the V gene TRBV20-1; no reliable D call. This CDR3 has 13 amino acids. Germline-derived CDR1 and CDR2 are DFQATT and SNEGSKA (reference sequence).

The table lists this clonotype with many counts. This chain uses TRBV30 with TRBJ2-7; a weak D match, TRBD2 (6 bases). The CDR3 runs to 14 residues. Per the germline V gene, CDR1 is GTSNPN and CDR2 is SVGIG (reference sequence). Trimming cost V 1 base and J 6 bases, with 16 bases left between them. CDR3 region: CAWSAAWTTPEQYF. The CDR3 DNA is TGTGCCTGGAGTGCCGCCTGGACTACTCCCGAGCAGTACTTC.

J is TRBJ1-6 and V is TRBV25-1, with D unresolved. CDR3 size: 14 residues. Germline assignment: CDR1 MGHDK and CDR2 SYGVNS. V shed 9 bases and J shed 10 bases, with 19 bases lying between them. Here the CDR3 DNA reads TGTGCCAGTGGGGTCGGGGAGTTGGGGTCACCCCTCCACTTT. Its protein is CASGVGELGSPLHF. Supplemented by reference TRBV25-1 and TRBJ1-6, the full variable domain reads EADIYQTPRYLVIGTGKKITLECSQTMGHDKMYWYQQDPGMELHLIHYSYGVNSTEKGDLSSESTVSRIRTEHFPLTLESARPSHTSQYLCASGVGELGSPLHFGNGTRLTVT.

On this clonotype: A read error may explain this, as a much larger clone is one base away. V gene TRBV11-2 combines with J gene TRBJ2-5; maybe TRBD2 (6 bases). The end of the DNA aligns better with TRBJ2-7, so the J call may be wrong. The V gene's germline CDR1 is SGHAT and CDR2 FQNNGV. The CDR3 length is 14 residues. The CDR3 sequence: CASSIYSGISEQYF. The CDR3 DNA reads TGTGCCAGCAGCATATATAGCGGTATCTCCGAGCAGTACTTC.

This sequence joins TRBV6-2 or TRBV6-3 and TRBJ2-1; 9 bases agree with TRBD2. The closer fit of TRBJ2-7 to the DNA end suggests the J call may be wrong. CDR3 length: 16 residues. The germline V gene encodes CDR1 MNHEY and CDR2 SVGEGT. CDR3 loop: CASRDPPGLAYNEQYF. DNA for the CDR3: TGTGCCAGCAGAGACCCTCCGGGACTAGCATACAATGAGCAGTACTTC.

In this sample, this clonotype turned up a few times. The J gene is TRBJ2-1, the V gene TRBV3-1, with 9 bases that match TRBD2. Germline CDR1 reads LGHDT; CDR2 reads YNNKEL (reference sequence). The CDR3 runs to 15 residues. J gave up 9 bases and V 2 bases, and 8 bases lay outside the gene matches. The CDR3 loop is CASSQMAGGRGEQFF. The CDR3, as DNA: TGTGCCAGCAGCCAAATGGCGGGGGGGAGGGGTGAGCAGTTCTTC.